Presented here are 25 T cell receptor beta chains from one specimen sequenced in a study of early T cells in non-severe SARS-CoV-2 infection. MiXCR, run by TCRdb on the 5' RACE reads, gives a single entry per CDR3 protein. The sample contains 60,000 to 90,000 distinct CDR3 sequences, 8.5% to 10% of which appear only once. The specimen sequenced was whole blood. The source is an adult who was a healthcare worker with PCR-confirmed SARS-CoV-2 infection or an uninfected control (not recorded which).

This clonotype has a count of ten or more. In nucleotides, the CDR3 is TGCAGTGCTAGTGGGCGGGCCCTTCCCTCTAGCACAGATACGCAGTATTTT. This codes for CSASGRALPSSTDTQYF. The genes are TRBV20-1 and TRBJ2-3; possibly TRBD2 for D (5 bases). V was trimmed by 3 bases and J by 0 bases, leaving 19 bases between them. The CDR3 covers 17 residues. Germline CDR1 DFQATT, CDR2 SNEGSKA (reference sequence).

This clonotype came up many times. This sequence joins TRBV7-9 and TRBJ2-7, with TRBD1 matching over 10 bases. CDR1 SEHNR and CDR2 FQNEAQ come from the germline V gene (reference sequence). V trimming: 3 bases; J trimming: 6 bases; junction bases outside the gene matches: 11. This CDR3 is built from 16 residues. CDR3 in amino acids: CASSFDPGQGTSEQYF. CDR3 DNA: TGTGCCAGCAGCTTTGACCCGGGACAGGGGACTAGCGAGCAGTACTTC.

Judged by abundance, this clonotype is medium-sized. The rearrangement links TRBV14 to TRBJ2-1; D is perhaps TRBD2 (5 bases). Deletions cut 2 bases from V and 4 bases from J, with 9 bases between. Germline-derived CDR1 and CDR2 are SGHDN and FVKESK. This CDR3 is 14 amino acids long. Written as DNA, the CDR3 is TGTGCCAGCAGCCAATGGGAGCGGTACAATGAGCAGTTCTTC. Translation: CASSQWERYNEQFF.

This clonotype came up many times. J is TRBJ2-7 and V is TRBV27; tentatively, D is TRBD1 (6 bases). Germline-derived CDR1 and CDR2 are MNHEY and SMNVEV (reference sequence). The V end lost 9 bases, the J end lost 7 bases, and 22 bases lay between the germline ends. The CDR3 is 14 amino acids. CDR3 bases: TGTGCCAGTACCCGCGGACAGAGATTCGGGGAGCAGTACTTC. Translated, it gives CASTRGQRFGEQYF.

This clonotype showed up just a few times. This chain uses TRBV20-1 with TRBJ1-4; D unclear. From germline, CDR1 is DFQATT and CDR2 SNEGSKA (reference sequence). This CDR3 has 14 amino acids. V was clipped by 1 base and J by 8 bases, with 14 bases between them. The DNA for the CDR3 is TGCAGTGCTAGAGTCGTGGGGATTAGGGAAAAACTGTTTTTT. Protein sequence: CSARVVGIREKLFF.

This clonotype was recorded at least ten times. This chain uses TRBV9 with TRBJ2-5; 8 nucleotides line up with TRBD2. The junction had 15 bases not matched to a gene; V was cut back by 6 bases and J by 5 bases. The CDR3 loop spans 16 amino acids. The germline V gene has CDR1 SGDLS and CDR2 YYNGEE. CDR3 amino acids: CASNPGGGLAGETQYF. The CDR3 DNA follows: TGTGCCAGCAACCCCGGGGGAGGACTAGCCGGGGAGACCCAGTACTTC.

This clonotype was detected ten times or more. This chain uses TRBV28 with TRBJ1-6; TRBD1 might be the D (5 bases). CDR3 length: 18 residues. Germline V gives CDR1 MDHEN, CDR2 SYDVKM. Trimming cost V 1 base and J 5 bases, with 18 bases left between them. In nucleotides, the CDR3 is TGTGCCAGCAGTTTATTAATCGGGGGGAAGACGAATAATTCACCCCTCCACTTT. Its translation: CASSLLIGGKTNNSPLHF.

In its sample, this clonotype was seen many times. The chain combines TRBV4-1 with TRBJ1-5, with D possibly matching TRBD1 (5 bases). Germline-derived CDR1 and CDR2 are MGHRA and YSYEKL. Trimming pared 1 base from V and 3 bases from J, leaving 10 bases between. The CDR3 consists of 15 residues. The CDR3 DNA sequence: TGCGCCAGCAGCCAAGGAGGGGCCCTCAATCAGCCCCAGCATTTT. Translating gives CASSQGGALNQPQHF.

This clonotype has ten or more counts. CDR3 loop: CASSPTATGGEAFF. DNA for the CDR3: TGTGCCAGCTCACCTACCGCGACAGGGGGTGAAGCTTTCTTT. The V and J genes are TRBV18 and TRBJ1-1, with 9 nucleotides matching TRBD1. The CDR3 runs 14 residues. Germline trimming cut 3 bases from V and 7 bases from J; bases unmatched to any gene: 6. Germline lookup yields CDR1 KGHSH and CDR2 LQKENI.

This clonotype was observed a few times. This sequence joins TRBV4-1 and TRBJ2-5; TRBD2 agrees at 11 bases. Germline CDR1 MGHRA, CDR2 YSYEKL. The V segment lost 5 bases and the J segment 5 bases; nucleotides outside the gene matches: 10. The CDR3 totals 16 residues. This chain's CDR3 is CASSTPGLADRETQYF. In DNA form, the CDR3 reads TGCGCCAGCAGCACCCCGGGACTAGCGGATCGGGAGACCCAGTACTTC.

J is TRBJ2-1 and V is TRBV3-1; D is ambiguous. The CDR3 runs 16 residues. With 1 base removed from V and 3 bases from J, the gap between germline ends came to 13 bases. CDR1 is LGHDT, CDR2 YNNKEL, per germline (reference sequence). Here the CDR3 reads CASSQVDRYRYNEQFF. In nucleotides, the CDR3 is TGTGCCAGCAGCCAAGTTGATCGTTATCGCTACAATGAGCAGTTCTTC.

This clonotype was seen many times. J is TRBJ2-6 and V is TRBV20-1; possible D gene TRBD1, 7 bases. Trimming pared 3 bases from V and 0 bases from J, leaving 12 bases between. The CDR3 contains 16 residues. From germline, CDR1 is DFQATT and CDR2 SNEGSKA (reference sequence). The CDR3 region is CSASRGVPSGANVLTF. For the CDR3, the DNA is TGCAGTGCTAGCAGGGGGGTCCCCTCTGGGGCCAACGTCCTGACTTTC.

A few counts support this clonotype. This sequence joins TRBV27 and TRBJ1-2, with TRBD1 matching 7 bases. CDR1 and CDR2 from the germline V gene are MNHEY and SMNVEV (reference sequence). This CDR3 contains 15 residues. Trimming at V came to 5 bases and at J to 4 bases, leaving 10 bases not matched to a gene. The CDR3 sequence: CASSTRQGDGYGYTF. CDR3 nucleotides: TGTGCCAGCAGTACGCGACAGGGAGATGGCTATGGCTACACCTTC.

This clonotype came up a few times. This chain links TRBV6-5 with TRBJ2-5, with a tentative D call TRBD1 (5 bases). This CDR3 region has 15 residues. Per germline, CDR1 MNHEY and CDR2 SVGAGI. V shed 6 bases and J shed 5 bases, with 19 bases lying between them. The CDR3 DNA is TGTGCCAGCAGGAGACAAGGTCAGGGTGGGGAGACCCAGTACTTC. Amino acid sequence: CASRRQGQGGETQYF.

This chain connects TRBV15 to TRBJ1-1, with a tentative D call TRBD1 (5 bases). The CDR3 sequence is 14 residues long. Germline loops: CDR1 LNHNV, CDR2 YYDKDF (reference sequence). V shed 0 bases and J shed 1 base, with 6 bases lying between them. In nucleotides, the CDR3 is TGTGCCACCAGCAGAGACAGGGAGAACACTGAAGCTTTCTTT. Its protein product is CATSRDRENTEAFF. The full variable domain, with the rest looked up from reference TRBV15 and TRBJ1-1, is DAMVIQNPRYQVTQFGKPVTLSCSQTLNHNVMYWYQQKSSQAPKLLFHYYDKDFNNEADTPDNFQSRRPNTSFCFLDIRSPGLGDTAMYLCATSRDRENTEAFFGQGTRLTVV.

The chain is built from TRBV27 and TRBJ2-6; 7 nucleotides match TRBD1. Per germline, CDR1 MNHEY and CDR2 SMNVEV (reference sequence). CDR3 length equals 18 residues. The ends lost 3 bases at V and 3 bases at J; junction bases unmatched: 11. CDR3 region: CASSLRASGGFGANVLTF. The CDR3 nucleotides are TGTGCCAGCAGTTTGAGGGCATCAGGGGGTTTTGGGGCCAACGTCCTGACTTTC.

The J gene is TRBJ1-1, the V gene TRBV6-1; D is possibly TRBD1 (5 bases). This CDR3 comprises 15 residues. The germline V gene has CDR1 MNHNS and CDR2 SASEGT. V was clipped by 7 bases and J by 2 bases, with 17 bases between them. CDR3 in DNA: TGTGCCAGCATCAGGGTGGGGACCTCAAACACTGAAGCTTTCTTT. Residues: CASIRVGTSNTEAFF.

The chain has TRBV3-1 and TRBJ1-2; TRBD1 might be the D (5 bases). From germline, CDR1 is LGHDT and CDR2 YNNKEL (reference sequence). This CDR3 comprises 14 residues. Trimming shortened V by 3 bases and J by 5 bases, and 13 bases separated the two germline ends. The CDR3 sequence: CASSHGQYRYGYTF. DNA of the CDR3: TGTGCCAGCAGCCACGGACAATACCGGTATGGCTACACCTTC. Full variable domain (outside the CDR3, taken from reference TRBV3-1 and TRBJ1-2): DTAVSQTPKYLVTQMGNDKSIKCEQNLGHDTMYWYKQDSKKFLKIMFSYNNKELIINETVPNRFSPKSPDKAHLNLHINSLELGDSAVYFCASSHGQYRYGYTFGSGTRLTVV.

This clonotype was observed a few times. The chain combines TRBV3-1 with TRBJ1-1; unclear D gene. V was pared by 5 bases and J by 8 bases, with 9 bases between. Germline values: CDR1 LGHDT, CDR2 YNNKEL (reference sequence). The CDR3 spans 11 residues. CDR3 DNA: TGTGCCAGCAGCTTTGGCCCAGAAGCTTTCTTT. This gives the protein CASSFGPEAFF.

The rearrangement uses TRBV30 and TRBJ2-1; weak D call: TRBD2 (5 bases). The CDR3 runs to 14 residues. The germline V and J ends were trimmed by 4 bases and 2 bases, with 12 bases remaining between them. Germline CDR1 is GTSNPN and CDR2 is SVGIG (reference sequence). The CDR3 spells CAWTSPGTYNEQFF. The CDR3 coding sequence is TGTGCCTGGACCTCTCCCGGGACCTACAATGAGCAGTTCTTC.

The chain recombines TRBV10-3 with TRBJ2-2, with D perhaps matching TRBD2 (6 bases). Germline CDR1 is ENHRY and CDR2 is SYGVKD. V was trimmed by 6 bases and J by 5 bases, leaving 7 bases between them. This CDR3 has 12 amino acids. The CDR3 DNA is TGTGCCATCAGCGGGAGTACCGGGGAGCTGTTTTTT. It yields the protein CAISGSTGELFF.

This clonotype was detected only a few times. The chain carries TRBV5-1 and TRBJ2-7; possible D gene TRBD1, 5 bases. V was clipped by 2 bases and J by 3 bases, with 15 bases between them. This CDR3 has 15 residues. Germline V lookup: CDR1 SGHRS, CDR2 YFSETQ. The CDR3 region has the DNA TGCGCCAGCAGCTTCCTCAGGGCACAAGACTACGAGCAGTACTTC. Translated, it gives CASSFLRAQDYEQYF. Looking up the rest from reference TRBV5-1 and TRBJ2-7 gives the full variable domain: KAGVTQTPRYLIKTRGQQVTLSCSPISGHRSVSWYQQTPGQGLQFLFEYFSETQRNKGNFPGRFSGRQFSNSRSEMNVSTLELGDSALYLCASSFLRAQDYEQYFGPGTRLTVT.

This clonotype has just a few counts. J is TRBJ2-7 and V is TRBV6-6; TRBD1 matches at 9 bases. Germline-derived CDR1 and CDR2 are MNHNY and SVGAGI (reference sequence). This CDR3 comprises 16 residues. V was pared by 0 bases and J by 5 bases, with 8 bases of the junction left unmatched. CDR3 DNA: TGTGCCAGCAGTTACTCGAGGGGACAGGGTTCCCACGAGCAGTACTTC. Encoded protein: CASSYSRGQGSHEQYF.

The chain recombines TRBV7-7 with TRBJ1-3, with D unclear. The CDR3 length is 15 residues. The germline CDR1 and CDR2 sequences are SSHAT and FNYEAQ (reference sequence). Trimming cost V 4 bases and J 0 bases, with 10 bases left between them. In DNA form, the CDR3 reads TGTGCCAGCAGCTCCAGCGCCAGCTCTGGAAACACCATATATTTT. Its translation is CASSSSASSGNTIYF.

The sample holds a few counts of this clonotype. CDR3 region: CASKGGTTNEKLFF. DNA of the CDR3: TGTGCCAGCAAAGGGGGGACCACTAATGAAAAACTGTTTTTT. This chain links TRBV7-2 with TRBJ1-4; D is perhaps TRBD1 (6 bases). The CDR3 is 14 amino acids. In germline, CDR1 is SGHTA, CDR2 FQGNSA. The V end lost 7 bases, the J end lost 2 bases, and 11 bases lay between the germline ends.